A selection of T cell receptor beta chains follows, all from one sample in a study of OX40 agonist ivuxolimab in advanced cancers. Clones were sequenced by immunoSEQ multiplex PCR, and TCRdb holds only the in-frame ones, with some missing. The sample holds roughly 100,000 clones; around 86% are singletons and the top ten take just over 0.3%. The specimen was CD4+ or CD8+ T cells sorted from blood, collected in a trial of the OX40 agonist ivuxolimab. Every receptor here comes from an adult with an advanced solid tumor such as melanoma, head and neck, liver or kidney cancer. The CDR3 runs from the conserved cysteine through the conserved F or W. The D gene is left open where the match is weak. Size is stated for part of the rows, as once, few or many counts, or as a class when the clone is expanded.

V: TRBV5-4; J: TRBJ2-7; size: -; D: TRBD1; CDR3: CASSSMGQANYEQYF; DNA: TGTGCCAGCAGCTCCATGGGACAGGCGAACTACGAGCAGTACTTC
V: TRBV6-5; J: TRBJ2-3; size: -; D: TRBD2; CDR3: CASSSPGLGLDTQYF; DNA: TGTGCCAGCAGTTCTCCGGGACTAGGTTTAGATACGCAGTATTTT
V: TRBV7-9; J: TRBJ1-5; size: few; D: -; CDR3: CASSLDGGMGNQPQHF; DNA: TGTGCCAGCAGCTTAGACGGGGGCATGGGCAATCAGCCCCAGCATTTT
V: TRBV6-1; J: TRBJ2-7; size: -; D: -; CDR3: CASIDRTYEQYF; DNA: TGTGCCAGCATAGACAGAACCTACGAGCAGTACTTC
V: TRBV30; J: TRBJ1-1; size: -; D: TRBD1; CDR3: CAWSPGQGGTEAFF; DNA: TGTGCCTGGAGTCCCGGACAGGGGGGAACTGAAGCTTTCTTT
V: TRBV7-9; J: TRBJ1-2; size: -; D: TRBD1; CDR3: CASSSTLTGYYGYTF; DNA: TGTGCCAGCAGCTCCACCCTGACAGGGTACTATGGCTACACCTTC
V: TRBV5-1; J: TRBJ1-2; size: -; D: -; CDR3: CASSLADGTFGGYTF; DNA: TGCGCCAGCAGCTTGGCCGACGGCACCTTTGGGGGCTACACCTTC
V: TRBV18; J: TRBJ2-2; size: -; D: TRBD2; CDR3: CASGTSGSTGELFF; DNA: TGTGCCAGCGGGACTAGCGGGAGCACCGGGGAGCTGTTTTTT
V: TRBV5-1; J: TRBJ2-7; size: few; D: -; CDR3: CASSLVPYEQYF; DNA: TGCGCCAGCAGCTTGGTTCCCTACGAGCAGTACTTC
V: TRBV7-2; J: TRBJ2-7; size: -; D: -; CDR3: CASSFSKGSYEQYF; DNA: TGTGCCAGCAGCTTCTCGAAGGGTTCCTACGAGCAGTACTTC
V: TRBV29-1; J: TRBJ1-2; size: -; D: TRBD1; CDR3: CSAGAGGAEGYTF; DNA: TGCAGCGCTGGGGCAGGGGGCGCGGAGGGCTACACCTTC
V: TRBV11-3; J: TRBJ2-1; size: -; D: TRBD2; CDR3: CASSAGLAGNEQFF; DNA: TGTGCCAGCAGCGCCGGACTAGCGGGCAATGAGCAGTTCTTC
V: TRBV5-5; J: TRBJ2-7; size: once; D: -; CDR3: CASSSFRDEQYF; DNA: TGTGCCAGCAGCTCGTTCAGGGACGAGCAGTACTTC